This TCR beta chain appears in the sequencing data of a study of T cells in Graves' hyperthyroidism and ophthalmopathy. Using RNA transcripts as the source, TCR beta CDR3 regions were amplified. When the TCR CDR3 underwent first-round RT-PCR, the HTBI primer set was used. TCRdb called the multiplex PCR reads again in MiXCR, with one record for every CDR3 protein. The sample lists about 350,000 distinct CDR3 sequences; 15% were seen once. The V gene's germline CDR1 is SGHRS and CDR2 YFSETQ. The CDR3 covers 13 residues. This clonotype appeared a few times. A much larger clone lies a single base off, so this may be a read error.

The sequencing input was blood. The clonotype originates from a woman aged 60-70 years with Graves' ophthalmopathy. The chain is built from TRBV5-1 and TRBJ1-1; D call uncertain. The CDR3 region has the DNA TGCGCCAGCAGCGCGGGCGGGCCCACTGGAGCTTTCTTT. This sequence encodes CASSAGGPTGAFF.